The 14 T cell receptor beta chains given below trace back to one sample, sequenced in a study of control samples from healthy donors and cancer patients. Produced via immunoSEQ multiplex PCR; TCRdb's table is partial and in-frame only. The sample records about 120,000 clones, more than 70% being singletons. Specimen: blood. The receptors were gathered from a woman aged 70-85 years in good health.

The chain links TRBV5-4 to TRBJ2-2; D not resolved. Trimming left V 0 bases short and J 6 bases short, with 3 bases between. CDR1 and CDR2 from the germline V gene are SGHNT and YYREEE (reference sequence). The length of the CDR3 is 12 residues. Here the CDR3 reads CASSLVPGELFF. The CDR3 DNA reads TGTGCCAGCAGCTTGGTGCCCGGGGAGCTGTTTTTT. The full variable domain, rest sourced from reference TRBV5-4 and TRBJ2-2, is ETGVTQSPTHLIKTRGQQVTLRCSSQSGHNTVSWYQQALGQGPQFIFQYYREEENGRGNFPPRFSGLQFPNYSSELNVNALELDDSALYLCASSLVPGELFFGEGSRLTVL.

V and J are TRBV6-4 and TRBJ1-2, with 7 bases identical to TRBD1. Germline V gives CDR1 MRHNA, CDR2 SNTAGT. V trimming: 6 bases; J trimming: 5 bases; junction bases outside the gene matches: 6. The CDR3 length is 13 residues. CDR3: CASRAQGRYGYTF. In nucleotides, the CDR3 is TGTGCCAGCAGGGCACAGGGGAGGTATGGCTACACCTTC.

The chain has TRBV6-6 and TRBJ2-1; D unresolved. Germline lookup yields CDR1 MNHNY and CDR2 SVGAGI (reference sequence). Trimming took 5 bases from V and 2 from J, leaving 13 bases between them. The CDR3 is made up of 15 amino acids. CDR3 sequence: CASSTSSAAYNEQFF. In DNA, the CDR3 is TGTGCCAGCAGTACAAGCAGCGCAGCCTACAATGAGCAGTTCTTC.

The V call is TRBV5-4, the J call TRBJ2-7; D tentatively fits TRBD1 or TRBD2 (5 bases each). Germline V gene sequence: CDR1 SGHNT, CDR2 YYREEE (reference sequence). The CDR3 has 13 residues. The V and J ends lost 6 bases and 5 bases respectively, with 15 bases between them. Written as DNA, the CDR3 is TGTGCCAGCACCCGGGACGGGTCAGACGAGCAGTACTTC. Amino acids: CASTRDGSDEQYF.

The V gene is TRBV19, the J gene TRBJ2-1; 12 nucleotides match TRBD2. The V gene end was trimmed by 5 bases and the J gene end by 6 bases; junction bases not matched to a gene: 8. The CDR3 length is 16 residues. CDR1 is LNHDA and CDR2 is SQIVND in the germline V gene (reference sequence). CDR3 amino acids: CASSLLAGGVSNEQFF. Written as DNA, the CDR3 is TGTGCCAGTAGTCTCCTAGCGGGGGGGGTCAGCAATGAGCAGTTCTTC.

The chain employs TRBV5-1 and TRBJ2-1, with D perhaps TRBD2 (6 bases). The CDR3 spans 15 residues. CDR1 SGHRS and CDR2 YFSETQ come from the germline V gene. V dropped 1 base and J dropped 2 bases, with 10 bases sitting between them. CDR3 loop: CASSLTGGTYNEQFF. DNA for the CDR3: TGCGCCAGCAGCTTGACCGGGGGAACCTACAATGAGCAGTTCTTC.

This clone is a singleton in its sample. The chain links TRBV7-2 to TRBJ1-2; no firm D call. The ends were cut back, 3 bases at V and 1 base at J, with 12 bases in the middle. Per the germline V gene, CDR1 is SGHTA and CDR2 is FQGNSA. This CDR3 contains 15 residues. In DNA form, the CDR3 reads TGTGCCAGCAGCTTTAGGGATGATAGTAACTATGGCTACACCTTC. This gives the protein CASSFRDDSNYGYTF.

The chain links TRBV19 to TRBJ1-2, with TRBD1 matching over 7 bases. Germline lookup yields CDR1 LNHDA and CDR2 SQIVND (reference sequence). V lost 4 bases and J lost 5; bases outside the gene matches: 10. The CDR3 runs to 15 residues. The CDR3 loop is CASSSTWDSHYGYTF. In DNA form, the CDR3 reads TGTGCCAGTAGTAGCACTTGGGACAGTCATTATGGCTACACCTTC.

The chain links TRBV28 to TRBJ1-5, with TRBD1 as a possible D gene (5 bases). The length of the CDR3 is 12 residues. The V end was cut by 6 bases, the J end by 6 bases, with 9 bases between. CDR1 is MDHEN, CDR2 SYDVKM, per germline. DNA for the CDR3: TGTGCCAGCAGCCGAGGGGTTCAGCCCCAGCATTTT. Amino acid sequence: CASSRGVQPQHF.

CDR3 bases: TGCGCCAGCAGGACCGGGGGCACTGAAGCTTTCTTT. Translated: CASRTGGTEAFF. The chain uses TRBV10-2 and TRBJ1-1; D is possibly TRBD1 (5 bases). V lost 6 bases, J lost 4 bases, and 9 bases lay in between. The germline CDR1 and CDR2 sequences are WSHSY and SAAADI. There are 12 residues in the CDR3.

This clone was counted once. The gene calls are TRBV2 and TRBJ1-5, with a tentative D call TRBD1 (5 bases). This CDR3 comprises 15 residues. The germline V gene encodes CDR1 SNHLY and CDR2 FYNNEI. Trimming shortened V by 8 bases and J by 0 bases, and 14 bases separated the two germline ends. This CDR3 reads CASPQGGDSNQPQHF. The CDR3 nucleotides are TGTGCCAGCCCCCAGGGTGGGGATAGCAATCAGCCCCAGCATTTT.

This clone came up a few times. The chain combines TRBV6-2 or TRBV6-3 with TRBJ1-1, with a weak D call TRBD1 (5 bases). The CDR3 runs to 13 residues. The germline V and J ends were trimmed by 5 bases and 5 bases, with 12 bases remaining between them. Germline values: CDR1 MNHEY, CDR2 SVGEGT. The CDR3 region has the DNA TGTGCCAGCAGTGACCAGGGCAGGACTGAAGCTTTCTTT. This encodes CASSDQGRTEAFF.

The chain has TRBV29-1 and TRBJ2-4; maybe TRBD1 (6 bases). V lost 1 base, J lost 9 bases, and 13 bases lay in between. Looked up from germline, CDR1 is SQVTM and CDR2 is ANQGSEA. This CDR3 spans 13 amino acids. CDR3 nucleotide sequence: TGCAGCGTTGAAGCGACAGGTGCGGGCATTCAGTACTTC. Protein: CSVEATGAGIQYF.

The J gene is TRBJ2-3, the V gene TRBV15; no clear D gene. Trimming pared 3 bases from V and 0 bases from J, leaving 4 bases between. This CDR3 comprises 13 residues. In germline, CDR1 is LNHNV, CDR2 YYDKDF (reference sequence). The CDR3 sequence: CATSRYSTDTQYF. Written as DNA, the CDR3 is TGTGCCACCAGCAGGTACAGCACAGATACGCAGTATTTT. The whole variable domain, filled in from reference TRBV15 and TRBJ2-3, reads DAMVIQNPRYQVTQFGKPVTLSCSQTLNHNVMYWYQQKSSQAPKLLFHYYDKDFNNEADTPDNFQSRRPNTSFCFLDIRSPGLGDTAMYLCATSRYSTDTQYFGPGTRLTVL.